The rows below give T cell receptor beta chains drawn from one sample of a study of healthy donors' naive CD4 and CD8 T cells. MiXCR, run by TCRdb on the reads, gives a single entry per CDR3 protein. Among about 200,000 distinct CDR3 sequences, around 74% were seen once, and the ten largest hold 2.3%. Specimen: naive CD4+ and CD8+ T cells sorted from blood, pooled from several donors. All receptors derive from a pool of human donors in good health; the sample pools cells from several healthy donors. Both conserved end residues are part of each CDR3. D genes are given only for firm matches. Where a row states a size, it is once, few, many or the class of an expanded clone; other rows omit it.

>TRBJ1-1|TRBV19|-|-
TGTGCCAGTAGCACAGGACCGGCTATTGGAGGGGCTTTCTTT
CASSTGPAIGGAFF
>TRBJ2-5|TRBV27|-|-
TGTGCCAGCAGTTCATCAGGGATTAGGGAGACCCAGTACTTC
CASSSSGIRETQYF
>TRBJ2-2|TRBV29-1|-|TRBD2
TGCAGCGTCTCGGGACTAGGTGGAACCGGGGAGCTGTTTTTT
CSVSGLGGTGELFF
>TRBJ2-7|TRBV29-1|few|-
TGCAGCGTTGCGCTTGGGTCCTACGAGCAGTACTTC
CSVALGSYEQYF
>TRBJ2-1|TRBV19|few|-
TGTGCCAGTATTGGCTACAATGAGCAGTTCTTC
CASIGYNEQFF
>TRBJ2-5|TRBV10-3|-|TRBD2
TGTGCCATCAGTGAGTCCGCTAGCGGCCAAGAGACCCAGTACTTC
CAISESASGQETQYF
>TRBJ1-5|TRBV30|-|-
TGTGCCTGGAGTGTCGGCCAGGGAGATCAGCCCCAGCATTTT
CAWSVGQGDQPQHF
>TRBJ2-1|TRBV29-1|once|TRBD2
TGCAGCGCCCTGCGGGAGAGGAATGAGCAGTTCTTC
CSALRERNEQFF
>TRBJ2-1|TRBV28|once|TRBD1
TGTGCCAGCAGTTTTGGGACAGGGACTGAGCAGTTCTTC
CASSFGTGTEQFF
>TRBJ1-3|TRBV29-1|-|-
TGCAGCGTTGAGTCCGACACTGGAAACACCATATATTTT
CSVESDTGNTIYF
>TRBJ2-6|TRBV13|-|-
TGTGCCAGCAGGACCGGTTTTCCGTCGACTGGGGCCAACGTCCTGACTTTC
CASRTGFPSTGANVLTF
>TRBJ2-7|TRBV27|few|-
TGTGCCAGCAGTTTAGGGCACCTTTACGAGCAGTACTTC
CASSLGHLYEQYF
>TRBJ2-7|TRBV29-1|-|TRBD2
TGCAGCGTCCTATCTGGACTAGCGGGGAACTACGAGCAGTACTTC
CSVLSGLAGNYEQYF
>TRBJ2-1|TRBV15|-|TRBD1
TGTGCCACCAGCAGAGATCGGGACAGGGTCCCCAATGAGCAGTTCTTC
CATSRDRDRVPNEQFF